This TCR beta chain emerged from a study of CD8 T cells in Susac syndrome. The authors carried out high-throughput sequencing of TCR beta. They applied it to CD8+ and CD4+ T cells obtained from blood. Trimming cost V 5 bases and J 4 bases, with 15 bases left between them. Germline assignment: CDR1 SEHNR and CDR2 FQNEAQ (reference sequence). The CDR3 has 15 residues. Reverse transcription of roughly 0.45 to 1 ug RNA was performed with random hexamers. Amplification of TCR beta CDR3 by immunoSEQ multiplex PCR spanned 54 Vbeta and 13 Jbeta. Via MiXCR, TCRdb re-called the immunoSEQ multiplex PCR reads, giving one row per CDR3 protein. This sample has approximately 160,000 distinct CDR3 sequences, with about 91% found just once.

The TCR was taken from a human donor in good health. This rearrangement joins TRBV7-9 to TRBJ1-5; the D is unclear. Sequencing input: CD4+ T cells from PBMCs. The CDR3 reads CASSGVGSANQPQHF. The CDR3 region has the DNA TGTGCCAGCAGCGGCGTAGGGTCGGCGAATCAGCCCCAGCATTTT.